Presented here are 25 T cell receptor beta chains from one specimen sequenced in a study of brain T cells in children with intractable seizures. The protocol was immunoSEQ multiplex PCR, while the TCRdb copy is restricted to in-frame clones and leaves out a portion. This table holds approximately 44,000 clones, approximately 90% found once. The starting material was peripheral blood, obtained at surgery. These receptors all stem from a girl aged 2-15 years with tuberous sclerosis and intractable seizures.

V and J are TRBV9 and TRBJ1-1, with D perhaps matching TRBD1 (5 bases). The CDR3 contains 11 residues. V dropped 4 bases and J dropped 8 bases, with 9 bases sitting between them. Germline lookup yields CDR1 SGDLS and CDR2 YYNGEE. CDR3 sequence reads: CASSPGTEAFF. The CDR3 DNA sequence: TGTGCCAGCAGCCCCGGGACGGAAGCTTTCTTT. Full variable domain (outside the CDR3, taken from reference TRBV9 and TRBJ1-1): DSGVTQTPKHLITATGQRVTLRCSPRSGDLSVYWYQQSLDQGLQFLIQYYNGEERAKGNILERFSAQQFPDLHSELNLSSLELGDSALYFCASSPGTEAFFGQGTRLTVV.

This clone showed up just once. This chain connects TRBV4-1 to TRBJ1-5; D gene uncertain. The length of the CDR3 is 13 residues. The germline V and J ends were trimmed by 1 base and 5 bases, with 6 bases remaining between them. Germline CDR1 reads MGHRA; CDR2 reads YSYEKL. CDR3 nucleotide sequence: TGCGCCAGCAGCCAAGGAGTCGATCAGCCCCAGCATTTT. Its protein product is CASSQGVDQPQHF.

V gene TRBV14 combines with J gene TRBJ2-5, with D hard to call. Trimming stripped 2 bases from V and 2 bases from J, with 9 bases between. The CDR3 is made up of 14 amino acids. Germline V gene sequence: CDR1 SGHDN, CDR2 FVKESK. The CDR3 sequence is CASSQNRAQETQYF. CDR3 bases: TGTGCCAGCAGCCAAAATCGTGCACAAGAGACCCAGTACTTC.

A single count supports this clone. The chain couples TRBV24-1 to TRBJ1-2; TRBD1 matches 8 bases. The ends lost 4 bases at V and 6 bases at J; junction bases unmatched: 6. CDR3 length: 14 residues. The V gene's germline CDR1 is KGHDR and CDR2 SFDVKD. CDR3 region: CATSERTGNNGYTF. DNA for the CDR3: TGTGCCACCAGTGAGCGGACAGGGAATAATGGCTACACCTTC.

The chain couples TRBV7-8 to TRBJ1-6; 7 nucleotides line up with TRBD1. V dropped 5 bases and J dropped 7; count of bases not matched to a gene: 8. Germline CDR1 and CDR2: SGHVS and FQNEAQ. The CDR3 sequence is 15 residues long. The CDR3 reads CASSVRQGGNSPLHF. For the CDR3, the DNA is TGTGCCAGCAGCGTACGACAGGGAGGCAATTCACCCCTCCACTTT.

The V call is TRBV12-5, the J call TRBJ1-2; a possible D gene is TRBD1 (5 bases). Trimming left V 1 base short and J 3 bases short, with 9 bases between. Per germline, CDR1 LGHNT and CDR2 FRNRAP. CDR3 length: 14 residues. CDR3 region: CASGLETEYYGYTF. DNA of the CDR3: TGTGCTAGTGGTTTGGAGACAGAGTACTATGGCTACACCTTC.

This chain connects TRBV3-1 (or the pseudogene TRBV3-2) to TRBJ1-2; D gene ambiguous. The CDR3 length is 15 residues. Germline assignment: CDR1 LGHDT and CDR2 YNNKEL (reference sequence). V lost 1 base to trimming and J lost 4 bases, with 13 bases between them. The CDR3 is CASSQVGGKGYGYTF. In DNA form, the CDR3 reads TGTGCCAGCAGCCAAGTAGGAGGGAAGGGCTATGGCTACACCTTC.

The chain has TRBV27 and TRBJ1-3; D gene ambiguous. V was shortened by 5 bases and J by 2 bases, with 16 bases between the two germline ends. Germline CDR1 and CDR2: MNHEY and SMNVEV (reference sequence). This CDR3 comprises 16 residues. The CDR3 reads CASSLSAGGAGNTIYF. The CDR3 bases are TGTGCCAGCAGTCTGTCCGCCGGCGGGGCTGGAAACACCATATATTTT.

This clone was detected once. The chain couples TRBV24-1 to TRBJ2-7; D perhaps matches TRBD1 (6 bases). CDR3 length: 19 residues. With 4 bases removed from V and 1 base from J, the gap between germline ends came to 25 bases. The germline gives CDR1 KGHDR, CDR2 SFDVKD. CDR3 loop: CATSEGDRQASTISYEQYF. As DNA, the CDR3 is TGTGCCACCAGTGAGGGGGACCGACAGGCTTCAACAATTTCCTACGAGCAGTACTTC.

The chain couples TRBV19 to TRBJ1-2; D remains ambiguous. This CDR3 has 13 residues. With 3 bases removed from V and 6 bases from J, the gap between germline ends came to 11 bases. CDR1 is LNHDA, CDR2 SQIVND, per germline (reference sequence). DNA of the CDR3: TGTGCCAGTAGTATCACGGGAAATGATGGCTACACCTTC. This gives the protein CASSITGNDGYTF.

CDR3 coding DNA: TGCGCCAGCAGCTTGCAGGGAACCGGGGAGCTGTTTTTT. This encodes CASSLQGTGELFF. The chain uses TRBV5-1 and TRBJ2-2; D may be TRBD1 (5 bases). This CDR3 is 13 amino acids long. From germline, CDR1 is SGHRS and CDR2 YFSETQ. V was pared by 1 base and J by 5 bases, with 6 bases between.

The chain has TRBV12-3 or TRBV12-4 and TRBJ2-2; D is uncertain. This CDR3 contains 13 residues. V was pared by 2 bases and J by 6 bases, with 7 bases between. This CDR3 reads CASSLSGPGELFF. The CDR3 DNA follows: TGTGCCAGCAGTTTAAGTGGCCCCGGGGAGCTGTTTTTT.

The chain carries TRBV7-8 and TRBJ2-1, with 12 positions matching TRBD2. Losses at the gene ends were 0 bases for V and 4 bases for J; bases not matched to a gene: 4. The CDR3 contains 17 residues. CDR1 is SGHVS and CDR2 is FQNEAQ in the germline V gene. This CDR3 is CASSLALLAGGYNEQFF. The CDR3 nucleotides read TGTGCCAGCAGCTTAGCGCTCCTAGCGGGGGGGTACAATGAGCAGTTCTTC.

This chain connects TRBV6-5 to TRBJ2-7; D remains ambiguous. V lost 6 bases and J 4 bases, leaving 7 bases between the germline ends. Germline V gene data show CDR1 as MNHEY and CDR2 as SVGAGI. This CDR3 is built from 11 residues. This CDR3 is CASSTLYEQYF. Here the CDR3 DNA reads TGTGCCAGCAGCACCTTGTACGAGCAGTACTTC.

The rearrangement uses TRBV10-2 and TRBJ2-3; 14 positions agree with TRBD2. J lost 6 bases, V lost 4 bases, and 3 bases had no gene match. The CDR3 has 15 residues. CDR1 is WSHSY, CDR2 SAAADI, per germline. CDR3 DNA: TGCGCCAGCAGTGGGGGACTAGCGGGGGTGGATACGCAGTATTTT. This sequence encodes CASSGGLAGVDTQYF.

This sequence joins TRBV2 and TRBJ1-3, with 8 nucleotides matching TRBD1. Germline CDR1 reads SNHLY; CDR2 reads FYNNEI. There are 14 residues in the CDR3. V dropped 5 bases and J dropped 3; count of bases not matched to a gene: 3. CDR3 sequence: CASSNGQGGNTIYF. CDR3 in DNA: TGTGCCAGCAGTAATGGACAGGGTGGAAACACCATATATTTT.

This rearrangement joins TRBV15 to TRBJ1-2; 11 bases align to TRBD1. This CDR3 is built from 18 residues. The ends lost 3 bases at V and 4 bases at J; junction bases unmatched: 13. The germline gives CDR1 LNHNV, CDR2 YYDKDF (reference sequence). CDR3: CATSRRDRGSLSIYGYTF. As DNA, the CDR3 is TGTGCCACCAGCAGGAGGGACAGGGGGTCTCTATCGATCTATGGCTACACCTTC.

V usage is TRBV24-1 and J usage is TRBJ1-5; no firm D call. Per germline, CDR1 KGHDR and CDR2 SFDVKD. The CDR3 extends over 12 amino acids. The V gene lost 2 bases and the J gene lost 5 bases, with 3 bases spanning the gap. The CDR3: CATSDSYQPQHF. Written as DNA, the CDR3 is TGTGCCACCAGTGATTCTTATCAGCCCCAGCATTTT.

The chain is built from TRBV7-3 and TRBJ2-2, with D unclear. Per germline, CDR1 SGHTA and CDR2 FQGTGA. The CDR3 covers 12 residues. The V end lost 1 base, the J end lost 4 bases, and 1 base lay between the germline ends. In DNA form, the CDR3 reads TGTGCCAGCAGCTTAAGCACCGGGGAGCTGTTTTTT. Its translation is CASSLSTGELFF.

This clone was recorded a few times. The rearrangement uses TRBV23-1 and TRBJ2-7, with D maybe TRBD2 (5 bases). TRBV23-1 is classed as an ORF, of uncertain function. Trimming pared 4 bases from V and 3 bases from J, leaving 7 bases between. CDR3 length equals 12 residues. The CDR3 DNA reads TGCGCCAGCAGTCCCGGGAACTACGAGCAGTACGTC. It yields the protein CASSPGNYEQYV.

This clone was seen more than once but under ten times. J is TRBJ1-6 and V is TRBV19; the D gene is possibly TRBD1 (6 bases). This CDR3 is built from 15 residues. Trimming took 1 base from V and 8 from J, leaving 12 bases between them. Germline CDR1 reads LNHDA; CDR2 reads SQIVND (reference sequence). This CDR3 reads CASSIVPRGYSPLHF. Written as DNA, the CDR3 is TGTGCCAGTAGTATAGTTCCCAGGGGCTATTCACCCCTCCACTTT.

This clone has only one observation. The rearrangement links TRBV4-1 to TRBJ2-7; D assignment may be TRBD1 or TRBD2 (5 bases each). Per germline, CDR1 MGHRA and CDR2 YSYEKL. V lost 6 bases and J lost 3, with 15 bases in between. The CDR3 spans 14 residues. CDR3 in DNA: TGCGCCAGCAGAGCCACGGGACGGAGCTACGAGCAGTACTTC. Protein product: CASRATGRSYEQYF.

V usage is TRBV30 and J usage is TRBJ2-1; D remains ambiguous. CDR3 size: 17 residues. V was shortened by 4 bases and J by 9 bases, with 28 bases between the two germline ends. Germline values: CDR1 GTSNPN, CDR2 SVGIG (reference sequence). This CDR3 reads CAWNTPQFLTIIPEQFF. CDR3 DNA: TGTGCCTGGAACACCCCCCAATTTCTAACGATTATCCCTGAGCAGTTCTTC.

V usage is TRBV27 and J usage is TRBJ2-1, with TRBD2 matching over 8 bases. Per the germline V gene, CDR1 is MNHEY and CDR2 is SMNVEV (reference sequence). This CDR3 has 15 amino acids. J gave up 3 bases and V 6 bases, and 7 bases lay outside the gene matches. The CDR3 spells CASRIGGVSYNEQFF. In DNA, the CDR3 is TGTGCCAGCAGGATCGGGGGGGTTAGCTACAATGAGCAGTTCTTC.

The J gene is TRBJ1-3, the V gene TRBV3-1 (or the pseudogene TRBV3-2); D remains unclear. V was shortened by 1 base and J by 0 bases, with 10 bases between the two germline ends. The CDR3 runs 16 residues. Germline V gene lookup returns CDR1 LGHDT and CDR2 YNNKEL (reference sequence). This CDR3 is CASSQGRPSSGNTIYF. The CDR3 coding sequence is TGTGCCAGCAGCCAAGGGAGACCGAGCTCTGGAAACACCATATATTTT.